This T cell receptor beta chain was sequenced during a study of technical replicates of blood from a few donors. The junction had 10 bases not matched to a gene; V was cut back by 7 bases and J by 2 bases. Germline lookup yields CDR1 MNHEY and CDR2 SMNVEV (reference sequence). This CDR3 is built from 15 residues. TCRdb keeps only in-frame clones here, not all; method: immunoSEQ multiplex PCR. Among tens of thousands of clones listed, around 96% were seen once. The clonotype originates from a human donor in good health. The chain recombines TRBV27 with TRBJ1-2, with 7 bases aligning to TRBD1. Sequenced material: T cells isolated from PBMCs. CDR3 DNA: TGTGCCAGCACTCAACAGGTGGGACAGAACTATGGCTACACCTTC. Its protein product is CASTQQVGQNYGYTF.